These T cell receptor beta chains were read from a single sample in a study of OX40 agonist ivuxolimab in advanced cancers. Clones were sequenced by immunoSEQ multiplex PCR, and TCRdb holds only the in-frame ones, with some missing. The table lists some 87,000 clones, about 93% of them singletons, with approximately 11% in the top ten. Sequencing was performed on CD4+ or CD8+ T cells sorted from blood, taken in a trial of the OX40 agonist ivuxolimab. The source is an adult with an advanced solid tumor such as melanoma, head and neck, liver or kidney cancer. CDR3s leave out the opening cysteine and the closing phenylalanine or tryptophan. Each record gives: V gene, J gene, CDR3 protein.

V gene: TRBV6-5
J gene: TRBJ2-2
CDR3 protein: ASSLGTSGAGELF

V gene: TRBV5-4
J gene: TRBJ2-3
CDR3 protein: ASSSSGTDTQY

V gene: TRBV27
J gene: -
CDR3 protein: ASSSSEGETQY

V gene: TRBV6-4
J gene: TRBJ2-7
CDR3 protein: ASSSRGLAAPYEQY

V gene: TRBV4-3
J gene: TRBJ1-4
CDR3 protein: ASSQDGSLGEKLF

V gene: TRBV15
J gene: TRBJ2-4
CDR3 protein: ATRNTLDSLLAKNIQY

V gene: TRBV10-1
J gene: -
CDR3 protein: ASSEGRVPYEQY

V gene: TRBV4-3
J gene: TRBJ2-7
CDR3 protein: ASSQDFGGALSYEQY

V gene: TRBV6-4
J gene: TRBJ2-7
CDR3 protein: ASSDSLGLAGSYEQY

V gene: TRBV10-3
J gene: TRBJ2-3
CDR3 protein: ASTTGLAGSTDTQY

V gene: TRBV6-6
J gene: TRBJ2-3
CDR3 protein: ASSYLSLWRTDTQY

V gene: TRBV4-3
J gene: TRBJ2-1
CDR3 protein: ASSQGLARTYNEQF

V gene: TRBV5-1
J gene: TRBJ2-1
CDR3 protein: ASSLGLLYNEQF

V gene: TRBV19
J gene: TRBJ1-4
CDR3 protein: ASSIVKGLDEKLF

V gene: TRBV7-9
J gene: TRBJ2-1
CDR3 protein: ASSLGLTEQF

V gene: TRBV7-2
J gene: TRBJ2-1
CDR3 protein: ASSIWTSGGKGSYNEQF

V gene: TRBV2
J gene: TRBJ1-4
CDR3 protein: ASMGEGEKLF

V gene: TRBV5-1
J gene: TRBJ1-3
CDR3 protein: ASSLTGVTGNTIY

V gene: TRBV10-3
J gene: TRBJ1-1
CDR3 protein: AISENTEAF

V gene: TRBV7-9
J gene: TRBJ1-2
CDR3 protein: ASSLVQEPPLYGYT

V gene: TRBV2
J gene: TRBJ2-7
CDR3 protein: ASRSGGSTYEQY

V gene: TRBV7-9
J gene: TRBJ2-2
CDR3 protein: ASSSSLAENTGELF

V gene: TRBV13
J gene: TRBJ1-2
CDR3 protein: ASSLGPQINYGYT

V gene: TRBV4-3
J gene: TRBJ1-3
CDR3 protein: ASSQEPVSNSGNTIY

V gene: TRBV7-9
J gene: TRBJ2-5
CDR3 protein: ASSLLSQETQY

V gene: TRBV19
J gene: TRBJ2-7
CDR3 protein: ASSIEAGPSYEQY

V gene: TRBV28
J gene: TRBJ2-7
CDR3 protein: ASSGTRVWGEQY

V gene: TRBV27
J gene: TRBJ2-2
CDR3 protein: ASSPIPAGTGELF

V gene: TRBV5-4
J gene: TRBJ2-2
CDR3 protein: ATFEDRPNTGELF

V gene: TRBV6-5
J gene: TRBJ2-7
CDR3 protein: ASSAGGRDEQY

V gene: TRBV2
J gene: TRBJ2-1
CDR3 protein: ASSEAAYNEQF

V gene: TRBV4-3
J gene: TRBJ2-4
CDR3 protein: ASSQEIPTSLTKNIQY

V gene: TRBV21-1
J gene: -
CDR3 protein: ASKRTGPSSYEQY

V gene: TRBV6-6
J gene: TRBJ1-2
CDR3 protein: ASGNRGFYGYT

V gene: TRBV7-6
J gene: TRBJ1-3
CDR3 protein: ASSLTTGFGNTIY

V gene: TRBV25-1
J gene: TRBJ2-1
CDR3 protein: ASKTSGSLGEQF

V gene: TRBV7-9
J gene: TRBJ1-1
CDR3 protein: ASSQAGNTEAF

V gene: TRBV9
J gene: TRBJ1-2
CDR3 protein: ASSVGTTTNYGYT

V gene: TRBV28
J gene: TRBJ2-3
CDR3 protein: ASSPARKRYTQY

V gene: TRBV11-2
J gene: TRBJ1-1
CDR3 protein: ASSLGSSPEAF

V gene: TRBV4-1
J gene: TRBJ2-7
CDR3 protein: ASSQDSGYDRVSYEQY

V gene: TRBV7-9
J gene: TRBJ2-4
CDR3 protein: ASRSGSGGLAKNIQY

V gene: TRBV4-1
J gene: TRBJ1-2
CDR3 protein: ASSQKGRGRYGYT

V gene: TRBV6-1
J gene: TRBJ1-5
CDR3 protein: ASRIDGYSNQPQH

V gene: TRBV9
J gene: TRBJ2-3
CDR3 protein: ASSVEALSDTQY

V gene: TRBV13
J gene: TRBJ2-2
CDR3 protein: ASSTRTSGITNTGELF

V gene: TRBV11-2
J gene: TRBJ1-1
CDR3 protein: ASSFGTGIEAF

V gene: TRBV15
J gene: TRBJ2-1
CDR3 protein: ATSREAGGMF

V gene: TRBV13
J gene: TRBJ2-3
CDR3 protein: ASSPNTDTQY

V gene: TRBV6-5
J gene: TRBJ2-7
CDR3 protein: ASSYSVGYLTYEQY

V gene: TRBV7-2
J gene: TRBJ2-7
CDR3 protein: ASSLVAGEWYEQY

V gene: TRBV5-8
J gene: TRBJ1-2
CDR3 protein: ASSLAGDGYT